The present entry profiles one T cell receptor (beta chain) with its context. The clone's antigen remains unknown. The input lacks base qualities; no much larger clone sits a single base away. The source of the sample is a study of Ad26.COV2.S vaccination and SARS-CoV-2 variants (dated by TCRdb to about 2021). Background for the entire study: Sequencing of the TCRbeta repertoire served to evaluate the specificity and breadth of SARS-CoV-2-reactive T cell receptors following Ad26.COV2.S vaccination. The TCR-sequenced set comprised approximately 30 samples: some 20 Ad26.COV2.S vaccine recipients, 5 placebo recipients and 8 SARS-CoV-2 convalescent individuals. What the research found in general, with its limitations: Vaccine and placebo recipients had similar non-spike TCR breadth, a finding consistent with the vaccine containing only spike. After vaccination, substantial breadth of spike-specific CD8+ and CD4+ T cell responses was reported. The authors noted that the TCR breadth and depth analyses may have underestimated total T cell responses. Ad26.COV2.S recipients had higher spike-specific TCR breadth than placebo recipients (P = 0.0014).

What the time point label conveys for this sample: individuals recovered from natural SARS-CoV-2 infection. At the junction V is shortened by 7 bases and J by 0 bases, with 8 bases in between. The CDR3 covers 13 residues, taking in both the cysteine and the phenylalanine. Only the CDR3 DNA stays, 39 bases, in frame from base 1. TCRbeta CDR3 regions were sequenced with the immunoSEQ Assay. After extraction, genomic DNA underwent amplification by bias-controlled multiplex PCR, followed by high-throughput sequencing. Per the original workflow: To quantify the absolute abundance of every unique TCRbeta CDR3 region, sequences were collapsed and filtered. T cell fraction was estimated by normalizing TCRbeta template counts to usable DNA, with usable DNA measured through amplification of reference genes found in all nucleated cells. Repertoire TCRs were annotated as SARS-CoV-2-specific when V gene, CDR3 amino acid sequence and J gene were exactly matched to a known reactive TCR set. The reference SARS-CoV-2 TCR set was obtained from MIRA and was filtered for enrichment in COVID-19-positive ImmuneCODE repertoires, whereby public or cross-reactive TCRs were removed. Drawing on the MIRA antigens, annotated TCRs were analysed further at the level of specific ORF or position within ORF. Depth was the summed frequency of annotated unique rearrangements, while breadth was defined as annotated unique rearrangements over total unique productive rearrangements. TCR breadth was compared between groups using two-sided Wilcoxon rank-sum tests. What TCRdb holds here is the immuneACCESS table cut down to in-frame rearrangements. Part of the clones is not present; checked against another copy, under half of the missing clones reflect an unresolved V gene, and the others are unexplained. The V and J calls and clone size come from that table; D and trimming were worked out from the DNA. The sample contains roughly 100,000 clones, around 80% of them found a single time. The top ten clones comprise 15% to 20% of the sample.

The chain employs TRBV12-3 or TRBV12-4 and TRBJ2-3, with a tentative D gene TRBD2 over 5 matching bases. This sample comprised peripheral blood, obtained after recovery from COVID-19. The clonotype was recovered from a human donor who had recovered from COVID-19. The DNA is TGTGCCAGCACCTCGGGGAGCACAGATACGCAGTATTTT. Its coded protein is CASTSGSTDTQYF.